Below are 18 T cell receptor beta chains sequenced from a single sample in a study of regulatory T cells in long-lasting Graves disease. The authors built TCR beta libraries using iRepertoire HTBI primers and Arm-PCR of CDR3 regions. Each CDR3 protein gets one entry after TCRdb re-called the multiplex PCR reads with MiXCR. The profile covers hundreds of thousands of distinct CDR3 sequences, with about 15% appearing a single time and 15% to 20% taken by the ten largest. Time point meaning: newly diagnosed GD, antithyroid drugs for less than 3 months. There was RNA extracted from PBMCs, and the TCR library was made from it. These same records also appear under a second study, on T cells in Graves' hyperthyroidism and ophthalmopathy.

Source: peripheral blood mononuclear cells (PBMCs), taken at new diagnosis, from a patient treated with antithyroid drugs. These receptors were collected from a woman aged 25 to 39 with Graves disease.

The gene calls are TRBV6-2 or TRBV6-3 and TRBJ2-1, with a tentative D call TRBD2 (6 bases). V was pared by 5 bases and J by 2 bases, with 19 bases between. This CDR3 contains 17 residues. The germline CDR1 and CDR2 sequences are MNHEY and SVGEGT. The CDR3 nucleotides read TGTGCCAGCAGTGAAGGAGAAGGCGGGATCCCCTACAATGAGCAGTTCTTC. As protein: CASSEGEGGIPYNEQFF.

This clonotype appeared many times. The V call is TRBV7-8, the J call TRBJ2-3, with 10 bases fitting TRBD2. This CDR3 is built from 17 residues. Per the germline V gene, CDR1 is SGHVS and CDR2 is FQNEAQ. V shed 2 bases, J shed 6 bases, and the junction held 11 bases outside the gene matches. CDR3 loop: CASSLRSGRALEDTQYF. DNA for the CDR3: TGTGCCAGCAGCTTACGCAGCGGGAGGGCCCTCGAGGATACGCAGTATTTT.

This clonotype was recorded at least ten times. V is TRBV18 and J is TRBJ1-2; no clear D gene. Per the germline V gene, CDR1 is KGHSH and CDR2 is LQKENI. Trimming removed 8 bases from V and 5 bases from J, with 9 bases in between. CDR3 length: 11 amino acids. The CDR3 sequence: CASSRNYGYTF. In nucleotides, the CDR3 is TGTGCCAGCAGCCGTAATTATGGCTACACCTTC. The whole variable domain, remainder taken from reference TRBV18 and TRBJ1-2, is NAGVMQNPRHLVRRRGQEARLRCSPMKGHSHVYWYRQLPEEGLKFMVYLQKENIIDESGMPKERFSAEFPKEGPSILRIQQVVRGDSAAYFCASSRNYGYTFGSGTRLTVV.

About this clonotype: It may be a read error: a sequence one base away is much more abundant. V is TRBV6-1 and J is TRBJ2-4, with D perhaps being TRBD1 or TRBD2 (5 bases each). The V gene lost 5 bases and the J gene lost 3 bases, with 26 bases spanning the gap. This CDR3 has 19 residues. The germline CDR1 and CDR2 sequences are MNHNS and SASEGT. The CDR3 is CASSPYSPNKSRGKNIQYF. CDR3 bases: TGTGCCAGCAGTCCATACAGCCCCAATAAGTCGAGGGGCAAAAACATTCAGTACTTC.

Comments on this clonotype: This clone may be a read error of a much larger clone one base away. V is TRBV7-6 and J is TRBJ1-5; 8 bases agree with TRBD1. The CDR3 has 20 residues. J gave up 2 bases and V 5 bases, and 20 bases lay outside the gene matches. Germline-derived CDR1 and CDR2 are SGHVS and FNYEAQ. The DNA for the CDR3 is TGTGCCAGCAGCATAACCCCGCCGGACAGGGTGGGCACCGGCAATCAGCCCCAGCATTTT. It translates to CASSITPPDRVGTGNQPQHF.

This clonotype came up a few times. V gene TRBV18 combines with J gene TRBJ1-2; possible D gene TRBD1, 6 bases. Per the germline V gene, CDR1 is KGHSH and CDR2 is LQKENI. Trimming pared 2 bases from V and 8 bases from J, leaving 9 bases between. CDR3 size: 12 residues. The CDR3 region has the DNA TGTGCCAGCTCACCATCAGGGGACGGCTACACCTTC. Translating it yields CASSPSGDGYTF.

V usage is TRBV24-1 and J usage is TRBJ1-5; TRBD1 aligns across 9 bases. The CDR3 extends over 16 amino acids. The V gene's germline CDR1 is KGHDR and CDR2 SFDVKD. The ends lost 2 bases at V and 5 bases at J; junction bases unmatched: 6. CDR3 sequence reads: CATSDYRGLTDQPQHF. DNA for the CDR3: TGTGCCACCAGTGATTACAGGGGGCTGACGGATCAGCCCCAGCATTTT.

This clonotype appeared many times. This rearrangement joins TRBV3-1 to TRBJ2-3, with 13 bases identical to TRBD2. This CDR3 is built from 21 residues. Germline trimming cut 0 bases from V and 6 bases from J; bases unmatched to any gene: 18. Germline CDR1 LGHDT, CDR2 YNNKEL (reference sequence). CDR3 loop: CASSQDPYKGLAGVSSDTQYF. The CDR3 bases are TGTGCCAGCAGCCAAGACCCATACAAAGGACTAGCGGGAGTGAGTAGTGATACGCAGTATTTT.

This clonotype was recorded a few times. CDR3 protein: CASSQWGSKEQYF. In DNA, the CDR3 is TGCGCCAGCAGCCAATGGGGTTCTAAAGAGCAGTACTTC. This sequence joins TRBV4-1 and TRBJ2-7; D call uncertain. V lost 2 bases to trimming and J lost 7 bases, with 12 bases between them. Germline CDR1 and CDR2: MGHRA and YSYEKL. This CDR3 has 13 amino acids.

This clonotype has ten or more counts. The rearrangement uses TRBV15 and TRBJ2-5; 7 bases agree with TRBD2. With 5 bases clipped from V and 5 bases from J, the junction kept 5 bases outside the gene matches. This CDR3 spans 13 amino acids. Germline V lookup: CDR1 LNHNV, CDR2 YYDKDF (reference sequence). The CDR3: CATSGGGWETQYF. For the CDR3, the DNA is TGTGCCACCAGCGGCGGGGGATGGGAGACCCAGTACTTC.

This clonotype was seen repeatedly, ten times or more. The rearrangement links TRBV24-1 to TRBJ2-3; D may be TRBD2 (5 bases). V dropped 9 bases and J dropped 1 base, with 16 bases sitting between them. The germline V gene encodes CDR1 KGHDR and CDR2 SFDVKD. This CDR3 spans 15 amino acids. In DNA form, the CDR3 reads TGTGCCACCGGCGGAGGACCCATACGCACAGATACGCAGTATTTT. Amino acid sequence: CATGGGPIRTDTQYF.

This rearrangement joins TRBV5-6 to TRBJ2-7; 10 bases are a match to TRBD1. The J segment lost 3 bases and the V segment lost 1 base, leaving 7 bases of the junction unmatched. Germline V lookup: CDR1 SGHDT, CDR2 YYEEEE. This CDR3 is 16 amino acids long. As DNA, the CDR3 is TGTGCCAGCAGCTTGAACTTCGGACAGGGGGGCTACGAGCAGTACTTC. This sequence encodes CASSLNFGQGGYEQYF.

This clonotype was seen repeatedly, ten times or more. The chain joins TRBV6-2 or TRBV6-3 to TRBJ1-3; D not resolved. Germline loops: CDR1 MNHEY, CDR2 SVGEGT. The CDR3 length is 13 residues. With 2 bases removed from V and 3 bases from J, the gap between germline ends came to 5 bases. CDR3: CASSYVGGNTIYF. The CDR3, as DNA: TGTGCCAGCAGTTACGTCGGTGGAAACACCATATATTTT.

The V gene is TRBV4-1, the J gene TRBJ2-1; D may correspond to TRBD1 or TRBD2 (5 bases each). The V end lost 3 bases, the J end lost 7 bases, and 16 bases lay between the germline ends. CDR1 and CDR2 (germline): MGHRA, YSYEKL. The CDR3 sequence is 15 residues long. The CDR3 coding sequence is TGCGCCAGCAGCCAGTCCGGGACGGGTGAGAATGAGCAGTTCTTC. Protein: CASSQSGTGENEQFF.

This clonotype has a count of ten or more. This sequence joins TRBV5-1 and TRBJ2-1; D is perhaps TRBD1 or TRBD2 (5 bases each). The CDR3 extends over 15 amino acids. V dropped 0 bases and J dropped 7 bases, with 14 bases sitting between them. The germline CDR1 and CDR2 sequences are SGHRS and YFSETQ. The CDR3, as DNA: TGCGCCAGCAGCTTGGAGCCGGGACGAGGGAATGAGCAGTTCTTC. Translation gives CASSLEPGRGNEQFF.

This clonotype came up many times. This sequence joins TRBV7-9 and TRBJ2-7; the D gene could be TRBD1 or TRBD2 (5 bases each). Between the trimmed V and J ends, which lost 8 bases and 3 bases, there was a span of 17 bases. The V gene's germline CDR1 is SEHNR and CDR2 FQNEAQ (reference sequence). The CDR3 consists of 14 residues. The CDR3 DNA sequence: TGTGCCAGCGGTAGGGGAGTCACCCTCTACGAGCAGTACTTC. Translation gives CASGRGVTLYEQYF. Filled out from reference TRBV7-9 and TRBJ2-7, the complete variable domain reads DTGVSQNPRHKITKRGQNVTFRCDPISEHNRLYWYRQTLGQGPEFLTYFQNEAQLEKSRLLSDRFSAERPKGSFSTLEIQRTEQGDSAMYLCASGRGVTLYEQYFGPGTRLTVT.

This clonotype was detected only a few times. The V gene is TRBV24-1, the J gene TRBJ2-1; TRBD2 aligns across 8 bases. V lost 4 bases, J lost 0 bases, and 4 bases stayed unmatched. CDR3 size: 16 residues. Germline V gene lookup returns CDR1 KGHDR and CDR2 SFDVKD. The DNA for the CDR3 is TGTGCCACCAGTGAGCCGGGGGGGAGCTCCTACAATGAGCAGTTCTTC. Protein product: CATSEPGGSSYNEQFF.

The genes are TRBV25-1 and TRBJ1-2, with D unclear. V shed 4 bases and J shed 2 bases, with 8 bases lying between them. The CDR3 is 13 amino acids. Germline CDR1 is MGHDK and CDR2 is SYGVNS. The CDR3 nucleotides read TGTGCCAGCAGTGTGTTAATAAACTATGGCTACACCTTC. This sequence encodes CASSVLINYGYTF.